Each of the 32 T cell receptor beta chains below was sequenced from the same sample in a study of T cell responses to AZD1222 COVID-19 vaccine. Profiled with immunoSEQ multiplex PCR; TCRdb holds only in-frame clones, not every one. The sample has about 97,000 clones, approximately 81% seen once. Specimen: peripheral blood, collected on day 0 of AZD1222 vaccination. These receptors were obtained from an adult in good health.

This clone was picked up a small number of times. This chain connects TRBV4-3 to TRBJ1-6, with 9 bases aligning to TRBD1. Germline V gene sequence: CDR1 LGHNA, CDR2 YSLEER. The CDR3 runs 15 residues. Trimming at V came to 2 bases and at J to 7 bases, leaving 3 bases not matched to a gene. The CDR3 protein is CASSQPDRGNSPLHF. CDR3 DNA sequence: TGCGCCAGCAGCCAACCCGACAGGGGGAATTCACCCCTCCACTTT.

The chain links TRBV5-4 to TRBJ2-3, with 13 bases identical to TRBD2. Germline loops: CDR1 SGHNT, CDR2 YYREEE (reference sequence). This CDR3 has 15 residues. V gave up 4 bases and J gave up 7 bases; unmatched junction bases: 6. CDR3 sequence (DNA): TGTGCCAGCAGCAGCGGACTAGCGGGAGCATATACGCAGTATTTT. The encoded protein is CASSSGLAGAYTQYF.

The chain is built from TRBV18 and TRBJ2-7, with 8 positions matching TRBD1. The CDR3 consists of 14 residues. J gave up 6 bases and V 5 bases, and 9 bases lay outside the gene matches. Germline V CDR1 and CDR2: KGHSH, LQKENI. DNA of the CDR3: TGTGCCAGCTCAACCGGGACAGGTCGATCCGAGCAGTACTTC. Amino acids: CASSTGTGRSEQYF.

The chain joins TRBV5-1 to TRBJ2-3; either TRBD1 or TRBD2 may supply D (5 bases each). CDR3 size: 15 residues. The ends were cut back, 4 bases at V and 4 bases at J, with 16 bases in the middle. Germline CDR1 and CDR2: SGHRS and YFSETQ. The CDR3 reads CASSPDEGWSDTQYF. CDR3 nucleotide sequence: TGCGCCAGCAGCCCCGACGAGGGGTGGTCAGATACGCAGTATTTT.

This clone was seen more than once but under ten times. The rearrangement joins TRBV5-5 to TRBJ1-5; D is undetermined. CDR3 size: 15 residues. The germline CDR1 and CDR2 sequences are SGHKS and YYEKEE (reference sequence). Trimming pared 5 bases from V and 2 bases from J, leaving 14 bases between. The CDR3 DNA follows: TGTGCCAGCAGTCAGTTTCCAGCAGGCAATCAGCCCCAGCATTTT. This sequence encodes CASSQFPAGNQPQHF.

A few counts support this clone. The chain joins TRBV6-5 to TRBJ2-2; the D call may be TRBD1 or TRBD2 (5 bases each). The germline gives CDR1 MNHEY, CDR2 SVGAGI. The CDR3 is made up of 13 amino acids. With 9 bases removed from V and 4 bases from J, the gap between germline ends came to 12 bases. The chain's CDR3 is CARKQDFTGELFF. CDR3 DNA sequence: TGTGCCAGGAAACAGGACTTCACCGGGGAGCTGTTTTTT.

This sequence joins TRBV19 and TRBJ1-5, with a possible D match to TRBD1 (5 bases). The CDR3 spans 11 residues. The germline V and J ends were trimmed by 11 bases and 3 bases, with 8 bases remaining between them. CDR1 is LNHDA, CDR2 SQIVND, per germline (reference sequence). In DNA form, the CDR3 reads TGTGCCGGGGGAACCAATCAGCCCCAGCATTTT. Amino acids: CAGGTNQPQHF.

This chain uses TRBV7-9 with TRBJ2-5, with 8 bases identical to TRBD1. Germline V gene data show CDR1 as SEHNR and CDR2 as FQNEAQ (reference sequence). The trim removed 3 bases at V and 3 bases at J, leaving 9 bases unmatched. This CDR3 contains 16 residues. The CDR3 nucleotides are TGTGCCAGCAGCTTCGCAGGGGGCGCCCTTAAAGAGACCCAGTACTTC. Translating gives CASSFAGGALKETQYF.

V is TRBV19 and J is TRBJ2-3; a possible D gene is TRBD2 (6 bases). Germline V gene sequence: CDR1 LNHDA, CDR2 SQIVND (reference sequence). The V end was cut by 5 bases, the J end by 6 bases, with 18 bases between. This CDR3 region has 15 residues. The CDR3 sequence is CASSPRAAGWDTQYF. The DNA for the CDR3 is TGTGCCAGTAGTCCTCGGGCCGCGGGATGGGATACGCAGTATTTT.

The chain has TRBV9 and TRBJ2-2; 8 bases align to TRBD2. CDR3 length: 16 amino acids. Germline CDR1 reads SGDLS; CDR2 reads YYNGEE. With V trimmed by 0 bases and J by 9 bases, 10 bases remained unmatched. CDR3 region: CASSVGGGSGNRELFF. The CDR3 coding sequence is TGTGCCAGCAGCGTAGGGGGCGGTAGCGGGAACCGGGAGCTGTTTTTT. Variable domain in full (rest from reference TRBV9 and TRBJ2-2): DSGVTQTPKHLITATGQRVTLRCSPRSGDLSVYWYQQSLDQGLQFLIQYYNGEERAKGNILERFSAQQFPDLHSELNLSSLELGDSALYFCASSVGGGSGNRELFFGEGSRLTVL.

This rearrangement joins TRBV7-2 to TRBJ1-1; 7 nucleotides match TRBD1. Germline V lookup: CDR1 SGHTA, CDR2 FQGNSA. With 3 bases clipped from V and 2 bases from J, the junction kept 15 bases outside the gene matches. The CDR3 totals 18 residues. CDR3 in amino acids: CASSFRGGTGTANTEAFF. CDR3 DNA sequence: TGTGCCAGCAGCTTTAGGGGAGGTACCGGGACAGCAAACACTGAAGCTTTCTTT.

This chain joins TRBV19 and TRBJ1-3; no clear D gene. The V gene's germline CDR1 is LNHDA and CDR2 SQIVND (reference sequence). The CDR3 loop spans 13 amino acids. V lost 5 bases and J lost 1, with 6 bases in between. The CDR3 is CASSFSSGNTIYF. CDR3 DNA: TGTGCCAGTAGTTTCTCTTCTGGAAACACCATATATTTT. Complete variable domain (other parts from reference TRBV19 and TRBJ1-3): DGGITQSPKYLFRKEGQNVTLSCEQNLNHDAMYWYRQDPGQGLRLIYYSQIVNDFQKGDIAEGYSVSREKKESFPLTVTSAQKNPTAFYLCASSFSSGNTIYFGEGSWLTVV.

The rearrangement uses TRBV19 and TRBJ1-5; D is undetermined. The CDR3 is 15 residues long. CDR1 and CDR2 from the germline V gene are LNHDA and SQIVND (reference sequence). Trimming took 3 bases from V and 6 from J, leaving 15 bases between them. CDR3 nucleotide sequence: TGTGCCAGTAGTATCGGAGGACTGATACCTCAGCCCCAGCATTTT. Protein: CASSIGGLIPQPQHF.

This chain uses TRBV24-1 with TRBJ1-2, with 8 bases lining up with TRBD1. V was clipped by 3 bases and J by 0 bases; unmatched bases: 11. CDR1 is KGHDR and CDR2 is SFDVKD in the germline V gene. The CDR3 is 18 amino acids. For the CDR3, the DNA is TGTGCCACCAGTGATCCAGGACAGGGAGGGGGTCCTAACTATGGCTACACCTTC. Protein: CATSDPGQGGGPNYGYTF.

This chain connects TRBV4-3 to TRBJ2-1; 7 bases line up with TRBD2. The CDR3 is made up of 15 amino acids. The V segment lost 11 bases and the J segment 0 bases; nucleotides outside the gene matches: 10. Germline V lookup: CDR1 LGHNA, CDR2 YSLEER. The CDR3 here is CAVGLDSSSYNEQFF. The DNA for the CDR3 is TGCGCCGTAGGACTAGACTCCAGCTCCTACAATGAGCAGTTCTTC.

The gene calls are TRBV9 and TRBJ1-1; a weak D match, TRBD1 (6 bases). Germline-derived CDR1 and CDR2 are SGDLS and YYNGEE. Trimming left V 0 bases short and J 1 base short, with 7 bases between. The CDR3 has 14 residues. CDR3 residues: CASSVGTENTEAFF. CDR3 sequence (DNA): TGTGCCAGCAGCGTAGGGACAGAGAACACTGAAGCTTTCTTT.

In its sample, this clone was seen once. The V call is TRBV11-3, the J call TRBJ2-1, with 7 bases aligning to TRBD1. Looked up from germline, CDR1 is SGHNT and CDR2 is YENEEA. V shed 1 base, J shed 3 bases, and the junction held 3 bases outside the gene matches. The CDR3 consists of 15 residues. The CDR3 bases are TGTGCCAGCAGCTTAGGCCAGGGGGACTACAATGAGCAGTTCTTC. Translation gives CASSLGQGDYNEQFF.

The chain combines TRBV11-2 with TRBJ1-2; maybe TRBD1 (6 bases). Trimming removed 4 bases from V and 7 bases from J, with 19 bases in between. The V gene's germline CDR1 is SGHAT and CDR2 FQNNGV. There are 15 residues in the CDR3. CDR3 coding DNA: TGTGCCAGCAGCTCGTGGGACACACGCAACGGTGGCTACACCTTC. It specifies CASSSWDTRNGGYTF. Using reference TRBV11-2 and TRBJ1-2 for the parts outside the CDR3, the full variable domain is EAGVAQSPRYKIIEKRQSVAFWCNPISGHATLYWYQQILGQGPKLLIQFQNNGVVDDSQLPKDRFSAERLKGVDSTLKIQPAKLEDSAVYLCASSSWDTRNGGYTFGSGTRLTVV.

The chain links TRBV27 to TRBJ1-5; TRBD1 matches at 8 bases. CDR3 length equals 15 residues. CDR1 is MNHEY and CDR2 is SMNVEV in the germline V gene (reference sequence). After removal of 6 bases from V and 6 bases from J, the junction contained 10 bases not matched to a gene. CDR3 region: CASRMTGALAQPQHF. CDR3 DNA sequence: TGTGCCAGCAGGATGACAGGGGCTCTTGCTCAGCCCCAGCATTTT.

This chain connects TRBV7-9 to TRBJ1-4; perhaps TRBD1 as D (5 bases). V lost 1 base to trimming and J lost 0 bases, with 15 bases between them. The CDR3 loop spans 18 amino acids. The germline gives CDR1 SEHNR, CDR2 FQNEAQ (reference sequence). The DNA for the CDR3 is TGTGCCAGCAGCTTAGGGACAAACTATAAGCCAACTAATGAAAAACTGTTTTTT. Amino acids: CASSLGTNYKPTNEKLFF.

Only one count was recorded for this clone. The chain's CDR3 is CSELIQPQHF. In nucleotides, the CDR3 is TGCAGTGAGTTAATTCAGCCCCAGCATTTT. V gene TRBV20-1 combines with J gene TRBJ1-5, with D unresolved. CDR1 is DFQATT and CDR2 is SNEGSKA in the germline V gene (reference sequence). V was shortened by 7 bases and J by 6 bases, with 7 bases between the two germline ends. The CDR3 has 10 residues.

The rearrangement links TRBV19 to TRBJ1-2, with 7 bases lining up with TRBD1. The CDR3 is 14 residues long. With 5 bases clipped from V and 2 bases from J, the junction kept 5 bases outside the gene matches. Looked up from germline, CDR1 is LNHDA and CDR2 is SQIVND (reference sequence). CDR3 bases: TGTGCCAGTAGTCCGACAGGGCCGAACTATGGCTACACCTTC. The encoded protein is CASSPTGPNYGYTF.

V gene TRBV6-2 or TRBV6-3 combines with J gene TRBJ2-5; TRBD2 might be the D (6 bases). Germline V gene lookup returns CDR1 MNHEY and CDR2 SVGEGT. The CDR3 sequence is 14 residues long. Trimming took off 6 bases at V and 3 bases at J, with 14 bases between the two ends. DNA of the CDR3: TGTGCCAGCAGCCCGAGGGGAGGCGAAGAGACCCAGTACTTC. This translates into CASSPRGGEETQYF.

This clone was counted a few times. The CDR3 DNA reads TGCAGTGCTTTGGACAATGAGCAGTTCTTC. Its translation: CSALDNEQFF. The V gene is TRBV20-1, the J gene TRBJ2-1; D is uncertain. Between the trimmed V and J ends, which lost 5 bases and 5 bases, there was a span of 4 bases. Germline CDR1 DFQATT, CDR2 SNEGSKA (reference sequence). This CDR3 has 10 residues.

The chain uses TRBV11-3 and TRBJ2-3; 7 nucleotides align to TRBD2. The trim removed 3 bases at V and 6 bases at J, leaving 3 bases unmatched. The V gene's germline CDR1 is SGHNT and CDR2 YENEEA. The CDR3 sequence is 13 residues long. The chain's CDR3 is CASSLREPDTQYF. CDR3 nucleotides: TGTGCCAGCAGCTTGCGGGAGCCCGATACGCAGTATTTT.

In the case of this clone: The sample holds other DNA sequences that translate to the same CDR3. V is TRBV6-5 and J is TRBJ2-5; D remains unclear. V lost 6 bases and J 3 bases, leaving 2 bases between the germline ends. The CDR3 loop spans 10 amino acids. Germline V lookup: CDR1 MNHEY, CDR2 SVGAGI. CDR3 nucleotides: TGTGCCAGCAGCAAAGAGACCCAGTACTTC. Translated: CASSKETQYF.

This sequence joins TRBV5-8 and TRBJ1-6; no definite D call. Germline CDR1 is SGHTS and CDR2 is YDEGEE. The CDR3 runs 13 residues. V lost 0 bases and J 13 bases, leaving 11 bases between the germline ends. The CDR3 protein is CASSLDRSGPLHF. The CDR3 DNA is TGTGCCAGCAGCTTGGATCGGTCGGGGCCCCTCCACTTT.

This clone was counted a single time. CDR3 sequence reads: CASSLAGGGSPLHF. DNA of the CDR3: TGTGCCAGCAGCTTAGCAGGGGGCGGGTCACCCCTCCACTTT. This chain joins TRBV11-2 and TRBJ1-6; 8 nucleotides match TRBD1. The CDR3 is 14 amino acids. Germline assignment: CDR1 SGHAT and CDR2 FQNNGV. V lost 1 base, J lost 10 bases, and 3 bases stayed unmatched.

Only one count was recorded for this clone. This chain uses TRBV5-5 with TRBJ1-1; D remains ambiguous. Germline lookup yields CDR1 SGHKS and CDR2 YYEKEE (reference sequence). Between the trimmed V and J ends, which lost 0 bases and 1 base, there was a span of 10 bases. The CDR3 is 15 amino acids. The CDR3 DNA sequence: TGTGCCAGCAGCTTGGGAGATAGAGCGAACACTGAAGCTTTCTTT. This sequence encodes CASSLGDRANTEAFF.

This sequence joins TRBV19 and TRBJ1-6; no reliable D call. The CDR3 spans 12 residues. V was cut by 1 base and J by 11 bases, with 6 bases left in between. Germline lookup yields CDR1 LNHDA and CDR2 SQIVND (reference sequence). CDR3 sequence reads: CASSIGGAPLHF. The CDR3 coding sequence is TGTGCCAGTAGTATAGGAGGCGCACCCCTCCACTTT.

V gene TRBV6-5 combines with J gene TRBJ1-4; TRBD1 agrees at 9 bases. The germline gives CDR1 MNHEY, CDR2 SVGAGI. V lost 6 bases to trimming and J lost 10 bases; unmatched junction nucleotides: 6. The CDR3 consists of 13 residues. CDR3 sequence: CASSLGTGRKLFF. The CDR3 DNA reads TGTGCCAGCAGCCTTGGGACAGGGAGAAAACTGTTTTTT.

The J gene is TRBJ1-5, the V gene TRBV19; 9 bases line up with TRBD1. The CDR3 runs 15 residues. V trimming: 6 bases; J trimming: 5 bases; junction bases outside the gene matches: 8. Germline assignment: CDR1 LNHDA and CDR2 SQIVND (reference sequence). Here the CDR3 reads CASSYRDRADQPQHF. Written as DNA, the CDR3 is TGTGCCAGTAGCTACAGGGACAGGGCAGATCAGCCCCAGCATTTT.